This T cell receptor beta chain derives from a study of CD8+CD57+ T cells in acquired aplastic anemia. About the research overall: When averaged, DNA from sorted CD4+ and CD8+ cells came to approximately 3.2 ug. Findings and limits, study-wide: Overlap between patients and controls comprised twenty-nine CD8+ CDR3 sequences.

On this clonotype itself: The antigen is not known.

In patients chosen for sequencing, flow cytometry had shown CD8+CD57+ cell expansion. There were no patients without severe acquired aplastic anemia. Germline CDR1 is SGDLS and CDR2 is YYNGEE. The trim removed 0 bases at V and 10 bases at J, leaving 1 base unmatched. The CDR3 length is 12 residues. TCR beta VDJ and CDR3 profiling used genomic DNA as template. TCRdb processed the reads anew with MiXCR; each CDR3 protein has one entry. The table has roughly 200,000 distinct CDR3 sequences, roughly 60% seen once; the top ten hold approximately 46%. The TCR comes from a human donor with aplastic anemia. The V call is TRBV9, the J call TRBJ2-1, with 7 bases identical to TRBD1. Sequenced sample: sorted CD4+, CD8+, or CD8+CD57+ T cells (not recorded which) from PBMCs. The DNA of the CDR3 is TGTGCCAGCAGCGTAGTGACAGGGGAGCAGTTCTTC. Residues: CASSVVTGEQFF.